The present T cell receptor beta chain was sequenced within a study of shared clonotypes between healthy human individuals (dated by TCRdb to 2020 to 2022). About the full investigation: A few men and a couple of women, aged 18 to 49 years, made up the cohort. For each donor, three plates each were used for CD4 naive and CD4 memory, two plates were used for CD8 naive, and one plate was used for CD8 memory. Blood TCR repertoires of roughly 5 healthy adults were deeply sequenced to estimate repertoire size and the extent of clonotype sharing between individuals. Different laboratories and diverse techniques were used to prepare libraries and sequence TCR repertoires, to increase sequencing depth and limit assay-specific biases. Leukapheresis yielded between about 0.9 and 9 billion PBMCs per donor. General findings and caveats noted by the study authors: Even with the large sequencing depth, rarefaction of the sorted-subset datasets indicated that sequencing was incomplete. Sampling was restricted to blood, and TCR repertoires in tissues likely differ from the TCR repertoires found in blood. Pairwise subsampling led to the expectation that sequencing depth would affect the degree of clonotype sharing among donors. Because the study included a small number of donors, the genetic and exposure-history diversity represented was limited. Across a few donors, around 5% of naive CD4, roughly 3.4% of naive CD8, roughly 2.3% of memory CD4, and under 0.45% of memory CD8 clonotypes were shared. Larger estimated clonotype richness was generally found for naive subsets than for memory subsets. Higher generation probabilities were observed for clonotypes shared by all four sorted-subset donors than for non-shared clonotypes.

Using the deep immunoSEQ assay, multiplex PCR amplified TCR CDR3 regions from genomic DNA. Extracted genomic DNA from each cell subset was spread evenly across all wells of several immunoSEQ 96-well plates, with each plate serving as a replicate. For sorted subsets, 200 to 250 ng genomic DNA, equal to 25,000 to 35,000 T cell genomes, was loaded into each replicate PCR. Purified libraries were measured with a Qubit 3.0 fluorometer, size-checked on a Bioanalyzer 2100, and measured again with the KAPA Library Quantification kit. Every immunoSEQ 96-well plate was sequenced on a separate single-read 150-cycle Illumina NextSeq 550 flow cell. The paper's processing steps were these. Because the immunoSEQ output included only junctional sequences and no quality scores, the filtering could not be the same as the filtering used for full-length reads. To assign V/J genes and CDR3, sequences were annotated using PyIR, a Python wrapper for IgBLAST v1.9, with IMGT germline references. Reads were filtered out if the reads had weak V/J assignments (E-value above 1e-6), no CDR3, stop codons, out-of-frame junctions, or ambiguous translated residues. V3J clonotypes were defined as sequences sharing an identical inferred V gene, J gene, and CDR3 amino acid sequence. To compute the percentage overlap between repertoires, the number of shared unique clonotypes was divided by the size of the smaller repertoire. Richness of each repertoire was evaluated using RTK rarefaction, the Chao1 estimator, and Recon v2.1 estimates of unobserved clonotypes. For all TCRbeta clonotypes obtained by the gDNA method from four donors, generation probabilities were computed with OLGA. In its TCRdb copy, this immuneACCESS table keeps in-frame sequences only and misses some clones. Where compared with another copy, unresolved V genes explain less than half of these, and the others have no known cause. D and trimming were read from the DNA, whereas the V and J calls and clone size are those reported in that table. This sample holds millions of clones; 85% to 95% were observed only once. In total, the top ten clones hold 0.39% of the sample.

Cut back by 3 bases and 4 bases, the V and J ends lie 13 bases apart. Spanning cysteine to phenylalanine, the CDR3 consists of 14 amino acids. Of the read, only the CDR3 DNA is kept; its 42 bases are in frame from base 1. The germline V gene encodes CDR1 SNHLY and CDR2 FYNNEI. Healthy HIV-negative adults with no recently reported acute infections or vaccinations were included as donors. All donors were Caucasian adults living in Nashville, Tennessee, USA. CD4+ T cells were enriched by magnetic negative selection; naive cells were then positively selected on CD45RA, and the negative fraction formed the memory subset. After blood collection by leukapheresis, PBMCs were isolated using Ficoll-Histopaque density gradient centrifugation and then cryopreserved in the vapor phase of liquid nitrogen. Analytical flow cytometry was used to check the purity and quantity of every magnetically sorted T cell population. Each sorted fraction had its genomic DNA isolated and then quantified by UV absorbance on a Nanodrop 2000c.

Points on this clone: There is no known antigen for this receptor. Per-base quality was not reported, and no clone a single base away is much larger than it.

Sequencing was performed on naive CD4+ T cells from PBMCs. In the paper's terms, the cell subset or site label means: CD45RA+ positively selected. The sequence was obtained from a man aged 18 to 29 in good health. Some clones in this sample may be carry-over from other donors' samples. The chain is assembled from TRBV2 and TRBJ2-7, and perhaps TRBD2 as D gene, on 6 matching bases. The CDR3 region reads CASSDGLAFYEQYF. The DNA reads TGTGCCAGCAGTGATGGGCTAGCGTTTTACGAGCAGTACTTC.